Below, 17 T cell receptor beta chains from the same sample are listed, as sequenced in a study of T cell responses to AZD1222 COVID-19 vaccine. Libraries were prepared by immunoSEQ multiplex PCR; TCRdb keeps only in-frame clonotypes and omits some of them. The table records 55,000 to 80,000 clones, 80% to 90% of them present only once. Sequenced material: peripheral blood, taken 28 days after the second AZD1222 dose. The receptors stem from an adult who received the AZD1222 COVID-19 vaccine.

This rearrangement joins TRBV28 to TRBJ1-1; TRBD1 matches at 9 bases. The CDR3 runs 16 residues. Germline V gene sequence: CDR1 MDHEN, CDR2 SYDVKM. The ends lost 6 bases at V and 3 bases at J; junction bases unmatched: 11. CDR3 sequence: CASRSWTGARDTEAFF. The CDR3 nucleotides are TGTGCCAGCAGGTCCTGGACAGGGGCACGGGACACTGAAGCTTTCTTT.

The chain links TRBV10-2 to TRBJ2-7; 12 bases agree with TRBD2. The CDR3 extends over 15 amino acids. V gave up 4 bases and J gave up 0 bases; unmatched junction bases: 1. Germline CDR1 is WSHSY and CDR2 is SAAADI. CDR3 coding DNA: TGCGCCAGCAGTGGGACTAGCGGGACCTCCTACGAGCAGTACTTC. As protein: CASSGTSGTSYEQYF.

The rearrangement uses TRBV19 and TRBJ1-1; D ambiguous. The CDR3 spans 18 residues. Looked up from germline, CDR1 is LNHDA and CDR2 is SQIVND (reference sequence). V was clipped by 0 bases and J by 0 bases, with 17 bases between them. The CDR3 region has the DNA TGTGCCAGTAGTATAGATCAGAGAGGGAAGAGGATGAACACTGAAGCTTTCTTT. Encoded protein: CASSIDQRGKRMNTEAFF.

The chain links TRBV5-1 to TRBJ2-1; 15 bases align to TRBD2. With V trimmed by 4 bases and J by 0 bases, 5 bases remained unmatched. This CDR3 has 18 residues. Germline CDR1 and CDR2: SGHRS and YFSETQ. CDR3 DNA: TGCGCCAGCAGCGAAGGGACTAGCGGGAGGTCCTCCTACAATGAGCAGTTCTTC. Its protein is CASSEGTSGRSSYNEQFF.

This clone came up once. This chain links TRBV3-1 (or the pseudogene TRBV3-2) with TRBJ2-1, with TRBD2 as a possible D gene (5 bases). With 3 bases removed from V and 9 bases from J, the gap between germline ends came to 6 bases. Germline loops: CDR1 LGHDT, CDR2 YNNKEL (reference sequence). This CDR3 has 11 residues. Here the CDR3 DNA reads TGTGCCAGCAGCCAGGGAGCTGAGCAGTTCTTC. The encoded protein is CASSQGAEQFF.

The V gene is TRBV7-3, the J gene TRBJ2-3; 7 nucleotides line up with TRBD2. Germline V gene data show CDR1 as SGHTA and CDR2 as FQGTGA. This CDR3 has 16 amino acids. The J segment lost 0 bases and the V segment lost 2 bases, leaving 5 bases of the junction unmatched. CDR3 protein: CASSLGLAVSTDTQYF. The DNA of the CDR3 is TGTGCCAGCAGCTTAGGTCTAGCGGTTAGCACAGATACGCAGTATTTT.

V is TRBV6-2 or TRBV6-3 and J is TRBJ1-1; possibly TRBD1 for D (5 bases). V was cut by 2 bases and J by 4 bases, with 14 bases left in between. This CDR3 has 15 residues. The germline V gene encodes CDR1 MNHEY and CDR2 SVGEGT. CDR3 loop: CASSYSSGGSTEAFF. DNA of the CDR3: TGTGCCAGCAGTTACAGTTCGGGGGGATCCACTGAAGCTTTCTTT.

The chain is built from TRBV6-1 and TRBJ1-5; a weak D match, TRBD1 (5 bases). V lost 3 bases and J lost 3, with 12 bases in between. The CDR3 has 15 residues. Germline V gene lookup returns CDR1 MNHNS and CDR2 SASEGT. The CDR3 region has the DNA TGTGCCAGCAGTGACAGGGTACGGGCCAATCAGCCCCAGCATTTT. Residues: CASSDRVRANQPQHF.

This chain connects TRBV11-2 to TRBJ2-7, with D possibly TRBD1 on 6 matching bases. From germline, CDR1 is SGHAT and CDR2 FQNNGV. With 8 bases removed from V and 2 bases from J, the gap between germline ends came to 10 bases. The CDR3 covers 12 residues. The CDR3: CASGGPTYEQYF. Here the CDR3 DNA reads TGTGCCAGCGGGGGCCCCACCTACGAGCAGTACTTC.

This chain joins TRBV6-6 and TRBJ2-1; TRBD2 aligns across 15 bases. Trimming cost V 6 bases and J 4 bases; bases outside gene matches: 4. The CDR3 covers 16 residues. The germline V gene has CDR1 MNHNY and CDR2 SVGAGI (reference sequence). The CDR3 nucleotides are TGTGCCAGCAGCCCTGGGACTAGCGGGAGGTACAATGAGCAGTTCTTC. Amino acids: CASSPGTSGRYNEQFF.

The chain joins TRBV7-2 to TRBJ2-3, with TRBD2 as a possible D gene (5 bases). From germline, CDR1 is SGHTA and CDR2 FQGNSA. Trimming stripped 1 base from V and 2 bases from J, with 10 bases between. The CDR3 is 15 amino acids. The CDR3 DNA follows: TGTGCCAGCAGCTTAGATGAGGGTGACACAGATACGCAGTATTTT. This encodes CASSLDEGDTDTQYF.

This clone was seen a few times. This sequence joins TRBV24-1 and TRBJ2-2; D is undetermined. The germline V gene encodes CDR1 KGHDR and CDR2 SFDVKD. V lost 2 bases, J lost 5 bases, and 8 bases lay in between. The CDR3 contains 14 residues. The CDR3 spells CATSDYSRTGELFF. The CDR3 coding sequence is TGTGCCACCAGTGATTATAGTAGAACCGGGGAGCTGTTTTTT.

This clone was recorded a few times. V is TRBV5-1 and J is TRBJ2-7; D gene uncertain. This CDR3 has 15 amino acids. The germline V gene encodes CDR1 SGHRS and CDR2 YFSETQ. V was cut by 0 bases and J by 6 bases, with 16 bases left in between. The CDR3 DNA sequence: TGCGCCAGCAGCTTGGACACCTATAATCGTTTCGAGCAGTACTTC. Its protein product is CASSLDTYNRFEQYF.

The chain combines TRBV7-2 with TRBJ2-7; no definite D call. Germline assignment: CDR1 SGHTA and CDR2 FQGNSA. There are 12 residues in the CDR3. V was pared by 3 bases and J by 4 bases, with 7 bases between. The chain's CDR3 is CASSFPQYEQYF. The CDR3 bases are TGTGCCAGCAGCTTCCCACAGTACGAGCAGTACTTC.

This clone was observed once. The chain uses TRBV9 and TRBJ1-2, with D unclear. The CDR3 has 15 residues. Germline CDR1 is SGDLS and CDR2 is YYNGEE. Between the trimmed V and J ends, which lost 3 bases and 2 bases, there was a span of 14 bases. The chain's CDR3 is CASSASQAINYGYTF. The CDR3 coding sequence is TGTGCCAGCAGCGCGTCCCAGGCAATAAACTATGGCTACACCTTC.

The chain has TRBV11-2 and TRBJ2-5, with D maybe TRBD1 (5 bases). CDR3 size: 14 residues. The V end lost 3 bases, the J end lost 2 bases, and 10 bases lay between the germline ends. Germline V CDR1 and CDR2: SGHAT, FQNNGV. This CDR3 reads CASSFLYRQETQYF. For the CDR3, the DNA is TGTGCCAGCAGCTTTCTTTACAGGCAAGAGACCCAGTACTTC. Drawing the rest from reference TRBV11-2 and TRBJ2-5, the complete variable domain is EAGVAQSPRYKIIEKRQSVAFWCNPISGHATLYWYQQILGQGPKLLIQFQNNGVVDDSQLPKDRFSAERLKGVDSTLKIQPAKLEDSAVYLCASSFLYRQETQYFGPGTRLLVL.

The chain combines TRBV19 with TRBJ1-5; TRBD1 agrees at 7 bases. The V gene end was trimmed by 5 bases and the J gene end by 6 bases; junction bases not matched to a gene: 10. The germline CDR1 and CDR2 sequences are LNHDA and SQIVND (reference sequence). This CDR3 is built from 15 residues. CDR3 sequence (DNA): TGTGCCAGTAGTGTCGACAGGGCTCCCCCTCAGCCCCAGCATTTT. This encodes CASSVDRAPPQPQHF.